The clone carrying this TCR beta chain was seen repeatedly, ten times or more. CDR3 regions were amplified by Arm-PCR using iRepertoire HTBI primers to build TCR beta libraries. Per the authors' pipeline: Identification yielded around 58 TRBV and about 15 TRBJ segments across samples. TCRdb reanalysed the multiplex PCR reads using MiXCR and keeps one entry per CDR3 protein. TCRdb's processing, not the authors' own work, is the source of the V and J calls. The sample carries hundreds of thousands of distinct CDR3 sequences, 15% recorded once. This sample was included in a study of regulatory T cells in long-lasting Graves disease. About the study: For a period under 3 months, newly diagnosed Graves' patients had taken antithyroid drugs.

Sample time point: newly diagnosed GD, antithyroid drugs for less than 3 months. The TCR library was prepared using RNA isolated from PBMCs. The CDR3 runs 11 residues. Trimming cost V 6 bases and J 3 bases, with 9 bases left between them. Germline CDR1 reads SQVTM; CDR2 reads ANQGSEA. The rearrangement uses TRBV29-1 and TRBJ2-7; D is possibly TRBD2 (5 bases). Sample: peripheral blood mononuclear cells (PBMCs), taken at new diagnosis, from a patient treated with antithyroid drugs. The clonotype was recovered from a female donor with Graves disease. The CDR3 nucleotides read TGCAGCGTCGACGAGGGCTACGAGCAGTACTTC. Translation: CSVDEGYEQYF.